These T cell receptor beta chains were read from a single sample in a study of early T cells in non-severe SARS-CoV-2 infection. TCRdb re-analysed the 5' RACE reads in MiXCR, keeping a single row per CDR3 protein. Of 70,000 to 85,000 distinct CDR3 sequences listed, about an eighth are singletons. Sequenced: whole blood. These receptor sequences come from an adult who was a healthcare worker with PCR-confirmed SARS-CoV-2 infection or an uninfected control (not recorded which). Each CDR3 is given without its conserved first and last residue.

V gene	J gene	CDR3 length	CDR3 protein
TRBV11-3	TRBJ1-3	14	ASSLKTGVTGNTIY
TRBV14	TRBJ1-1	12	ASSLSDRTGWAF
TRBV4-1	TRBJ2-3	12	ASSRGPPTDTQY
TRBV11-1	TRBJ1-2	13	ASSLRQASNYGYT
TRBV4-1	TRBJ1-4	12	ASCTGGSDEKLF
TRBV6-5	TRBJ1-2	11	ASSRGQGDGYT
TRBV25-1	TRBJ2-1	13	ASSAGLAGANEQF
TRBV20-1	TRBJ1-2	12	SVLAGGSNYGYT
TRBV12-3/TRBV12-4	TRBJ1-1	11	ASSLAGPTEAF
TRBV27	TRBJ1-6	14	ACSSTGWSYNSPLH
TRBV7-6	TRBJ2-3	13	ASSLFQRGTDTQY
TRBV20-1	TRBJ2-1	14	SARAPDGRKYNEQF
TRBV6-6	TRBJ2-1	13	ASNRLASTYNEQF
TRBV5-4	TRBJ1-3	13	ASSSWTVSGNTIY
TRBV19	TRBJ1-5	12	ATYPGGANQPQH
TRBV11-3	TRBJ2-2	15	ASSLLAGAQNTGELF
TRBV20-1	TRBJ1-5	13	SAPPGQGDIQPQH
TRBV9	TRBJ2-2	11	ASTSLQTGELF
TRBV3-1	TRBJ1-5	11	ASSQGRAQPQH
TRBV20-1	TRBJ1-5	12	SANVDRGRQPQH
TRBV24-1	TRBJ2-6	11	ATSISGANVLT
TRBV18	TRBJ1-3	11	ASSPPSGNTIY
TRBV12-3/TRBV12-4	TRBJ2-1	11	ASSFELTGEQF
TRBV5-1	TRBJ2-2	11	ASSRLGTGELF
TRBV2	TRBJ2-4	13	ASSEQLLAKNIQY
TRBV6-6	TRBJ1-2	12	ASRPSMASYGYT
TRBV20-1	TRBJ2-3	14	SAASEIAGVRLSQY
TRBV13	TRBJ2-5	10	ASSSQQETQY
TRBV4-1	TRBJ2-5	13	ASSLGSSGGETQY
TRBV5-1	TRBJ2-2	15	ASSSSQGAHGTGELF
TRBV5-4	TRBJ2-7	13	ASSRAGTGDYEQY
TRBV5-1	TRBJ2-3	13	ASSLGGTFPDTQY
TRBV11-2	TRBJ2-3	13	ASSPRGSGTDTQY
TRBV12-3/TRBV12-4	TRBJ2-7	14	ASSSQTSGGQYEQY
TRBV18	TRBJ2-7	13	ASSPGTGERNEQY
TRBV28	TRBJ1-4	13	ASSRPTGNEEKLF
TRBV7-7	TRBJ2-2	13	ASSLRLANTGELF